These T cell receptor beta chains were read from a single sample in a study of OX40 agonist ivuxolimab in advanced cancers. Data came from immunoSEQ multiplex PCR; TCRdb stores just in-frame clones and leaves some out. The sample records around 84,000 clones, around nine tenths being singletons. The specimen was CD4+ or CD8+ T cells sorted from blood, collected in a trial of the OX40 agonist ivuxolimab. The receptor set was obtained from an adult with an advanced solid tumor such as melanoma, head and neck, liver or kidney cancer. Each CDR3 is given with its conserved first and last residue. The D gene is left open where the match is weak. Where a row states a size, it is once, few, many or the class of an expanded clone; other rows omit it.

v_gene	j_gene	abundance	d_gene	CDR3aa	CDR3nt
TRBV4-1	TRBJ1-2	few	.	CASSPDRSRQTHGYTF	TGCGCCAGCAGCCCAGATAGGTCTCGCCAGACCCATGGCTACACCTTC
TRBV30	TRBJ2-1	.	TRBD1	CAWRRVGDRVNEQFF	TGTGCCTGGAGAAGGGTAGGGGACAGGGTTAATGAGCAGTTCTTC
TRBV18	TRBJ1-3	.	.	CASSPTWTASSGNTIYF	TGTGCCAGCTCACCGACCTGGACCGCTAGCTCTGGAAACACCATATATTTT
TRBV7-2	TRBJ1-2	.	TRBD1	CASRSGGEDYGYTF	TGTGCCAGCCGTTCAGGGGGCGAAGACTATGGCTACACCTTC
TRBV10-3	TRBJ2-7	.	.	CAITSRQGYYEQYF	TGTGCCATCACCTCTCGGCAGGGGTACTACGAGCAGTACTTC
TRBV5-6	TRBJ2-7	.	.	CASSLVESSYEQYF	TGTGCCAGCAGCTTGGTTGAAAGCTCCTACGAGCAGTACTTC
TRBV5-8	TRBJ2-1	.	TRBD1	CASSPGTGYNEQFF	TGTGCCAGCAGCCCCGGGACAGGGTACAATGAGCAGTTCTTC
TRBV4-1	TRBJ2-5	.	TRBD2	CASSYRLAGERETQYF	TGCGCCAGCAGTTATCGACTAGCGGGAGAGCGAGAGACCCAGTACTTC
TRBV10-1	TRBJ2-1	.	.	CASSDGSGGFF	TGCGCCAGCAGTGATGGTTCTGGGGGGTTCTTC
TRBV11-3	TRBJ2-5	.	TRBD2	CASSFESGSPETQYF	TGTGCCAGCAGCTTTGAGAGCGGGAGCCCAGAGACCCAGTACTTC
TRBV7-8	TRBJ1-1	.	TRBD1	CASSGRGLTMNTEAFF	TGTGCCAGCAGCGGCAGGGGGCTCACTATGAACACTGAAGCTTTCTTT
TRBV5-6	TRBJ2-7	.	.	CASSRYYEQYF	TGTGCCAGCAGTCGATACTACGAGCAGTACTTC
TRBV28	TRBJ2-5	once	.	CASSLRRGLHQQTQYF	TGTGCCAGCAGTTTGCGGCGGGGCCTCCACCAGCAGACCCAGTACTTC
TRBV7-2	TRBJ1-2	.	.	CASSLTGTPETGYTF	TGTGCCAGCAGCTTAACCGGGACACCTGAGACGGGCTACACCTTC
TRBV28	TRBJ1-1	.	.	CASSLWGLTGWAFF	TGTGCCAGCAGTTTGTGGGGGCTGACTGGGTGGGCTTTCTTT
TRBV28	TRBJ1-1	few	.	CASSVGREAFF	TGTGCCAGCAGTGTAGGCAGGGAAGCTTTCTTT
TRBV6-1	TRBJ1-2	.	.	CASTLSGTPLYLF	TGTGCCAGCACCCTATCCGGGACACCCCTTTACTTGTTC
TRBV7-6	TRBJ2-6	once	.	CASSPRRGQQRTGANVLTF	TGTGCCAGCAGCCCGAGGAGGGGACAACAACGAACTGGGGCCAACGTCCTGACTTTC
TRBV15	TRBJ1-4	.	.	CATSNPTAEKLFF	TGTGCCACCAGCAACCCGACAGCCGAAAAACTGTTTTTT
TRBV29-1	TRBJ2-5	.	TRBD2	CSETSGQETQYF	TGCAGCGAGACTAGCGGCCAAGAGACCCAGTACTTC
TRBV5-4	TRBJ1-3	.	.	CASSFYGNTIYF	TGTGCCAGCAGCTTTTACGGAAACACCATATATTTT
TRBV9	TRBJ2-7	.	TRBD2	CASSAGLAGGRYSYEQYF	TGTGCCAGCAGCGCGGGACTAGCGGGAGGGCGATACTCCTACGAGCAGTACTTC
TRBV5-1	TRBJ2-5	.	.	CASSSYTRGKETQYF	TGCGCCAGCAGCTCCTACACCCGGGGGAAAGAGACCCAGTACTTC
TRBV11-3	TRBJ2-1	.	TRBD2	CASSLDGQRGYNEQFF	TGTGCCAGCAGCTTAGATGGCCAGCGGGGGTACAATGAGCAGTTCTTC
TRBV18	TRBJ2-7	.	TRBD2	CASSPSSGSIHEQYF	TGTGCCAGCTCACCTTCTAGCGGGAGTATTCACGAGCAGTACTTC
TRBV5-1	TRBJ2-7	.	.	CASSLDGSFAEQYF	TGCGCCAGCAGCTTGGACGGGAGTTTCGCCGAGCAGTACTTC
TRBV11-3	TRBJ2-1	.	TRBD2	CASSGQTSGSLSEQFF	TGTGCCAGCAGCGGTCAGACTAGCGGGAGCCTTAGTGAGCAGTTCTTC
TRBV6-5	TRBJ2-1	.	.	CARGGRMYNEQFF	TGTGCCAGGGGGGGGCGGATGTACAATGAGCAGTTCTTC